This T cell receptor (beta chain) derives from a study of blood T cell repertoires in COVID-19. V was trimmed by 1 base and J by 5 bases, leaving 11 bases between them. CDR1 and CDR2 (germline): KGHSH, LQKENI. The CDR3 is 14 residues long. The assay was immunoSEQ multiplex PCR, and TCRdb's table has in-frame clones only and misses some. The sample yields roughly 110,000 clones, more than 70% seen once. Specimen: peripheral blood. This TCR was sampled from a man in his forties or fifties with active or convalescent COVID-19. J is TRBJ2-5 and V is TRBV18; possible D gene TRBD1, 6 bases. CDR3 region: CASSPRDQGETQYF. CDR3 in DNA: TGTGCCAGCTCACCACGGGATCAGGGGGAGACCCAGTACTTC. Complete variable domain (other parts from reference TRBV18 and TRBJ2-5): NAGVMQNPRHLVRRRGQEARLRCSPMKGHSHVYWYRQLPEEGLKFMVYLQKENIIDESGMPKERFSAEFPKEGPSILRIQQVVRGDSAAYFCASSPRDQGETQYFGPGTRLLVL.